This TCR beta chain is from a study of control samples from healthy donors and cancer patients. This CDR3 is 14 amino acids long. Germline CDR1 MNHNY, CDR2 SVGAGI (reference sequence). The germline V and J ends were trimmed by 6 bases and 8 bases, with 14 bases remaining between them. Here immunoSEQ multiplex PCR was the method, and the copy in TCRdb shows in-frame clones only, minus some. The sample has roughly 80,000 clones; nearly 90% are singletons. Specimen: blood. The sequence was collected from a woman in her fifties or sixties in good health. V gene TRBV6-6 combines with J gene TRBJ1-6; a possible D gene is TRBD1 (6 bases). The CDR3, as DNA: TGTGCCAGCAGCCCCAGGGGTCCCGATTCACCCCTCCACTTT. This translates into CASSPRGPDSPLHF.